The 11 T cell receptor beta chains presented below share a single source sample, sequenced in a study of blood T cell repertoires in COVID-19. The protocol was immunoSEQ multiplex PCR, while the TCRdb copy is restricted to in-frame clones and leaves out a portion. Among 50,000 to 60,000 clones listed, more than 85% were seen once. What was sequenced was peripheral blood. These receptors came from a woman older than 75 with acute or convalescent COVID-19.

The chain has TRBV19 and TRBJ1-2, with D possibly TRBD1 on 5 matching bases. The CDR3 is 13 residues long. Germline V gene lookup returns CDR1 LNHDA and CDR2 SQIVND (reference sequence). V lost 0 bases to trimming and J lost 7 bases, with 9 bases between them. The CDR3 region has the DNA TGTGCCAGTAGTATAGATCGAAGGGGTGGCTACACCTTC. Its protein product is CASSIDRRGGYTF.

CDR3 bases: TGTGCCACCAGCCCGAGGAGGCGACAGGGGGGTACTGAAGCTTTCTTT. This translates into CATSPRRRQGGTEAFF. The chain recombines TRBV15 with TRBJ1-1; 9 bases map to TRBD1. The trim removed 5 bases at V and 5 bases at J, leaving 12 bases unmatched. The CDR3 length is 16 residues. The germline V gene has CDR1 LNHNV and CDR2 YYDKDF (reference sequence).

The genes are TRBV9 and TRBJ2-1; 9 bases fit TRBD1. CDR1 SGDLS and CDR2 YYNGEE come from the germline V gene. CDR3 length: 15 residues. The J segment lost 8 bases and the V segment lost 2 bases, leaving 8 bases of the junction unmatched. This CDR3 reads CASSVTGTGYDEQFF. CDR3 DNA sequence: TGTGCCAGCAGCGTCACCGGGACAGGGTACGATGAGCAGTTCTTC.

This clone was picked up one time. This chain links TRBV11-2 with TRBJ1-2; D perhaps matches TRBD1 (5 bases). Trimming took off 8 bases at V and 8 bases at J, with 12 bases between the two ends. Germline loops: CDR1 SGHAT, CDR2 FQNNGV. The CDR3 runs 11 residues. The CDR3 is CASGGIGGYTF. CDR3 nucleotide sequence: TGTGCCAGCGGGGGGATCGGAGGCTACACCTTC.

CDR3 amino acids: CASTQGFNSPLHF. The CDR3 coding sequence is TGTGCCAGTACTCAGGGGTTTAATTCACCCCTCCACTTT. The chain combines TRBV25-1 with TRBJ1-6; weak D call: TRBD1 (6 bases). The CDR3 loop spans 13 amino acids. V dropped 9 bases and J dropped 6 bases, with 12 bases sitting between them. The germline V gene encodes CDR1 MGHDK and CDR2 SYGVNS. The entire variable domain, with the rest obtained from reference TRBV25-1 and TRBJ1-6, is as follows: EADIYQTPRYLVIGTGKKITLECSQTMGHDKMYWYQQDPGMELHLIHYSYGVNSTEKGDLSSESTVSRIRTEHFPLTLESARPSHTSQYLCASTQGFNSPLHFGNGTRLTVT.

The chain has TRBV5-1 and TRBJ2-7, with a tentative D call TRBD1 (6 bases). The CDR3 totals 13 residues. Looked up from germline, CDR1 is SGHRS and CDR2 is YFSETQ. Trimming stripped 3 bases from V and 5 bases from J, with 12 bases between. CDR3 sequence (DNA): TGCGCCAGCAGCTCCGACAGGCCGAACGAGCAGTACTTC. It is translated as CASSSDRPNEQYF.

This chain uses TRBV30 with TRBJ1-3, with unresolved D. Germline CDR1 and CDR2: GTSNPN and SVGIG (reference sequence). V was clipped by 4 bases and J by 0 bases, with 7 bases between them. The CDR3 is 13 amino acids. As DNA, the CDR3 is TGTGCCTGGAATCAGGTCTCTGGAAACACCATATATTTT. This codes for CAWNQVSGNTIYF.

This chain links TRBV7-8 with TRBJ2-7; 9 positions match TRBD1. This CDR3 region has 15 residues. In germline, CDR1 is SGHVS, CDR2 FQNEAQ. The V segment lost 4 bases and the J segment 7 bases; nucleotides outside the gene matches: 11. The CDR3 DNA reads as TGTGCCAGCAGCTGGGGTGTGGGACAGGGAAGAGAGCAGTACTTC. Its translation is CASSWGVGQGREQYF.

This chain joins TRBV19 and TRBJ2-7, with D possibly being TRBD1 (6 bases). Germline V gene lookup returns CDR1 LNHDA and CDR2 SQIVND (reference sequence). The CDR3 covers 13 residues. V was cut by 3 bases and J by 6 bases, with 12 bases left in between. The CDR3 sequence: CASSIQGTGEQYF. Here the CDR3 DNA reads TGTGCCAGTAGTATCCAGGGGACCGGCGAGCAGTACTTC. Drawing the rest from reference TRBV19 and TRBJ2-7, the complete variable domain is DGGITQSPKYLFRKEGQNVTLSCEQNLNHDAMYWYRQDPGQGLRLIYYSQIVNDFQKGDIAEGYSVSREKKESFPLTVTSAQKNPTAFYLCASSIQGTGEQYFGPGTRLTVT.

Only one count was recorded for this clone. J is TRBJ1-1 and V is TRBV15, with 7 positions matching TRBD1. Germline CDR1 and CDR2: LNHNV and YYDKDF (reference sequence). The J segment lost 4 bases and the V segment lost 4 bases, leaving 6 bases of the junction unmatched. The CDR3 has 14 amino acids. CDR3 bases: TGTGCCACCAGCACCAGGGGGTTTGGCACTGAAGCTTTCTTT. Translation gives CATSTRGFGTEAFF.

The CDR3 DNA is TGTGCCAGCAGTGAACCAATTAACAGGGGGCAAAGTAGCAATCAGCCCCAGCATTTT. Translating it yields CASSEPINRGQSSNQPQHF. The chain combines TRBV2 with TRBJ1-5, with TRBD1 matching 9 bases. The CDR3 extends over 19 amino acids. V lost 2 bases and J lost 0; bases outside the gene matches: 11. CDR1 is SNHLY and CDR2 is FYNNEI in the germline V gene.